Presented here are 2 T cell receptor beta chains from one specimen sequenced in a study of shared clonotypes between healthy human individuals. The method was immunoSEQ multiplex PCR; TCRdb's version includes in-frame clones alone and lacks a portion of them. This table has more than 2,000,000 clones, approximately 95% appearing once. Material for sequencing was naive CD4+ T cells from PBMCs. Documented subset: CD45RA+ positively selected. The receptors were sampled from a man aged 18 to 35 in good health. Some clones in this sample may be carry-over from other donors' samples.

Here the CDR3 DNA reads TGCAGTGCAATAATAACAGATACGCAGTATTTT. This translates into CSAIITDTQYF. The rearrangement uses TRBV20-1 and TRBJ2-3; the D is unclear. Germline lookup yields CDR1 DFQATT and CDR2 SNEGSKA (reference sequence). V lost 6 bases and J 3 bases, leaving 7 bases between the germline ends. This CDR3 contains 11 residues.

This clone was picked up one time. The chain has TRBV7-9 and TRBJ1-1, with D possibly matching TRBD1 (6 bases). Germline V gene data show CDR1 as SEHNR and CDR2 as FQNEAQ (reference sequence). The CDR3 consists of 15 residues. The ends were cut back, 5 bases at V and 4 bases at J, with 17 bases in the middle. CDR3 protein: CASSPVTGKGTEAFF. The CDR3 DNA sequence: TGTGCCAGCAGCCCGGTTACAGGGAAGGGCACTGAAGCTTTCTTT. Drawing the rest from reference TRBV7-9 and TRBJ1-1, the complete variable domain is DTGVSQNPRHKITKRGQNVTFRCDPISEHNRLYWYRQTLGQGPEFLTYFQNEAQLEKSRLLSDRFSAERPKGSFSTLEIQRTEQGDSAMYLCASSPVTGKGTEAFFGQGTRLTVV.